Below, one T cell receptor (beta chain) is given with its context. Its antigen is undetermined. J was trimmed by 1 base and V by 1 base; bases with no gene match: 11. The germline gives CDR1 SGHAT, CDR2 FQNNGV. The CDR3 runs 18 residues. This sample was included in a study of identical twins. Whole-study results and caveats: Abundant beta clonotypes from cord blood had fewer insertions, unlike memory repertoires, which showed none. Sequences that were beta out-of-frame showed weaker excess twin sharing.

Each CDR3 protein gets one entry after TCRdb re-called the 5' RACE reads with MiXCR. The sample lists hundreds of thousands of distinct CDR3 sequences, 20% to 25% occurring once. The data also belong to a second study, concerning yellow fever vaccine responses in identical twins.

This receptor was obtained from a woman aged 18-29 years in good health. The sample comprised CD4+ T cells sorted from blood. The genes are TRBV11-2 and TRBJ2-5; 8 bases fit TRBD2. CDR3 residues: CASSLVAPLLAVQETQYF. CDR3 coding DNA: TGTGCCAGCAGCTTAGTGGCCCCACTACTAGCGGTCCAAGAGACCCAGTACTTC.